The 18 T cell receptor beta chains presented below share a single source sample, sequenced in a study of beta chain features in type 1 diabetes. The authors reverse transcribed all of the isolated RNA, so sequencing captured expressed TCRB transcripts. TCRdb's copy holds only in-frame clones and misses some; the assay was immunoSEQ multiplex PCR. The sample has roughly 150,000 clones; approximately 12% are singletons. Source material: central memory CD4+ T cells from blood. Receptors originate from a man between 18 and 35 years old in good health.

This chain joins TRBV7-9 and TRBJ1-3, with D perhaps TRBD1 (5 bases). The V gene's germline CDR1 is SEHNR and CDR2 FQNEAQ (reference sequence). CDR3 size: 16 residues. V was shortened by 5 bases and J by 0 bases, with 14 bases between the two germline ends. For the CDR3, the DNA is TGTGCCAGCAGCGCTAACCCAGGGCCCTCTGGAAACACCATATATTTT. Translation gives CASSANPGPSGNTIYF.

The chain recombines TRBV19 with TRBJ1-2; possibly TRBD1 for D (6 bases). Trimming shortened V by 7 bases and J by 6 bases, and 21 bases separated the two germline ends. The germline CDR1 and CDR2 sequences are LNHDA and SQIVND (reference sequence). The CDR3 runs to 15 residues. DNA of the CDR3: TGTGCCAGTACCAATCAAGGGCAGGGGATGAATGGCTACACCTTC. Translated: CASTNQGQGMNGYTF.

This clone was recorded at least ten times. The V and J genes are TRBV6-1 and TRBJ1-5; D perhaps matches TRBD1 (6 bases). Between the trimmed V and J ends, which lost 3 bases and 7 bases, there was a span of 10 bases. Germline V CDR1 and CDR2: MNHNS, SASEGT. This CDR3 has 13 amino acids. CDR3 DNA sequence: TGTGCCAGCAGTGATACAGGGTTACAGCCCCAGCATTTT. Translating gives CASSDTGLQPQHF.

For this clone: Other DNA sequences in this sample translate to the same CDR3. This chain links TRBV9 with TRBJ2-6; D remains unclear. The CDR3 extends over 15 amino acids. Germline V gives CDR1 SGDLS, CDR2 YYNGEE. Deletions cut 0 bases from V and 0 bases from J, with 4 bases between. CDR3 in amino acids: CASSVGSSGANVLTF. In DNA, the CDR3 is TGTGCCAGCAGCGTAGGCTCCTCTGGGGCCAACGTCCTGACTTTC.

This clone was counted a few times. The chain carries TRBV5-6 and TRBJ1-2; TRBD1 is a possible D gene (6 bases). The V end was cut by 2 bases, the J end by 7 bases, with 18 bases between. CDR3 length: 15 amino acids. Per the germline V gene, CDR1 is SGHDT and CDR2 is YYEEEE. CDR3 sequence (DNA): TGTGCCAGCAGCTTTCCAGGGGTAGGTGGCGGTGGCTACACCTTC. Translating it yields CASSFPGVGGGGYTF. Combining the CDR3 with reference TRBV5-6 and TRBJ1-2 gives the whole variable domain DAGVTQSPTHLIKTRGQQVTLRCSPKSGHDTVSWYQQALGQGPQFIFQYYEEEERQRGNFPDRFSGHQFPNYSSELNVNALLLGDSALYLCASSFPGVGGGGYTFGSGTRLTVV.

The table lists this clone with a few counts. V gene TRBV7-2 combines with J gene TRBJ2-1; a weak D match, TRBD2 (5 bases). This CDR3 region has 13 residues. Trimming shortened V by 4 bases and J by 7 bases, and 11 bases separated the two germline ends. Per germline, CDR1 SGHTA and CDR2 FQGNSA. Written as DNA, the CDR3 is TGTGCCAGCAGCTACCCAGGACTGAATGAGCAGTTCTTC. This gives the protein CASSYPGLNEQFF.

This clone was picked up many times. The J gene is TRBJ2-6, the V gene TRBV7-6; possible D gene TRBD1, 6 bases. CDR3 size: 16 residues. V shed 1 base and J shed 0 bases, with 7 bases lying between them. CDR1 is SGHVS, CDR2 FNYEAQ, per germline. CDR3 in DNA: TGTGCCAGCAGCTTAGAGACAGGCTCTGGGGCCAACGTCCTGACTTTC. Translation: CASSLETGSGANVLTF.

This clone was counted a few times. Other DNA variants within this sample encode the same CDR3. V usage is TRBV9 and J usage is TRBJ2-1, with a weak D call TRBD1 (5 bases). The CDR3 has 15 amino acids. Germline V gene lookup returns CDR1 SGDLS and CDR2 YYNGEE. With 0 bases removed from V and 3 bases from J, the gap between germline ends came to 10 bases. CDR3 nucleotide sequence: TGTGCCAGCAGCGTAGGGGGCATCAGCTACAATGAGCAGTTCTTC. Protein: CASSVGGISYNEQFF.

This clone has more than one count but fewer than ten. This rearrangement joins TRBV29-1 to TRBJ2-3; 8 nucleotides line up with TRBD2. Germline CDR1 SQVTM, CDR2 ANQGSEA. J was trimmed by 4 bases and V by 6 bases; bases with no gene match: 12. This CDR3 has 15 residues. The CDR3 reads CSVERLANKPDTQYF. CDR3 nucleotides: TGCAGCGTGGAACGACTAGCGAACAAGCCAGATACGCAGTATTTT.

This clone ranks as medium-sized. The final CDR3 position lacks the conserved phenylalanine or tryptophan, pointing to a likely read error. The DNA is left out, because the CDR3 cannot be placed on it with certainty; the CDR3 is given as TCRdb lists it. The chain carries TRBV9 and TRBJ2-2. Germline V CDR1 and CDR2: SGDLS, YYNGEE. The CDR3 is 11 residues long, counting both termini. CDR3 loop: CASSVGPRGEI.

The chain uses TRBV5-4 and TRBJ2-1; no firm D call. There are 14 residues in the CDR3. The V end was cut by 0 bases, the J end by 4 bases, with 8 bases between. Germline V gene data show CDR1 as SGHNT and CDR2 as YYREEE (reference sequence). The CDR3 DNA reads TGTGCCAGCAGCTTGGAATCCCTGTACAATGAGCAGTTCTTC. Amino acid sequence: CASSLESLYNEQFF.

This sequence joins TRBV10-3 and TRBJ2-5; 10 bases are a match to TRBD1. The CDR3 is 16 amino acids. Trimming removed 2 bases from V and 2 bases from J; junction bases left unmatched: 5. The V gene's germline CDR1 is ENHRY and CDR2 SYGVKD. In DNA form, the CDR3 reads TGTGCCATCAGTGAGAGGCGGACAGGGGGGCAAGAGACCCAGTACTTC. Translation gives CAISERRTGGQETQYF.

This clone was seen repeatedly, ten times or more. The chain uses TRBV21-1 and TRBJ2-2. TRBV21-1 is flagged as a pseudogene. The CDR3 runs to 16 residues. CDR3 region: CASSGPFSSDTGELFF. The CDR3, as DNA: TGTGCCAGCAGCGGACCGTTTTCTAGTGACACCGGGGAGCTGTTTTTT.

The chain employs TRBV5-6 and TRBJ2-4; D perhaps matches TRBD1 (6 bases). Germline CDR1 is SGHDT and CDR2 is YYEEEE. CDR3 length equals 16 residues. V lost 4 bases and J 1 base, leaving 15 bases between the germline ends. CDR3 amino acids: CASSGIQGAAKNIQYF. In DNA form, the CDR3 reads TGTGCCAGCAGCGGAATACAGGGTGCGGCCAAAAACATTCAGTACTTC. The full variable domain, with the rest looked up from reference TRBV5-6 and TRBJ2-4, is DAGVTQSPTHLIKTRGQQVTLRCSPKSGHDTVSWYQQALGQGPQFIFQYYEEEERQRGNFPDRFSGHQFPNYSSELNVNALLLGDSALYLCASSGIQGAAKNIQYFGAGTRLSVL.

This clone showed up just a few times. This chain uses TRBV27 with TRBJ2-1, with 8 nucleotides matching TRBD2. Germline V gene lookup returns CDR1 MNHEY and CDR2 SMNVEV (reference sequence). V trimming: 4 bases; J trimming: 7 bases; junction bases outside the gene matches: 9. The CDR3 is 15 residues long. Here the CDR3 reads CASSYLAGRRNEQFF. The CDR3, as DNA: TGTGCCAGCAGTTACTTAGCGGGACGAAGGAATGAGCAGTTCTTC.

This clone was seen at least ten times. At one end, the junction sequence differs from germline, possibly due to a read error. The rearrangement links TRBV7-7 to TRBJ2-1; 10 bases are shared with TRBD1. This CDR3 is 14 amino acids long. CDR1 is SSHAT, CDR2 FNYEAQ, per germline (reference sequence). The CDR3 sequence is CASSAVDRGQEQFF. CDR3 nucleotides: TGTGCTAGCAGCGCAGTCGACAGGGGGCAGGAGCAGTTCTTC. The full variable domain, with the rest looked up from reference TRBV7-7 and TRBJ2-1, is GAGVSQSPRYKVTKRGQDVTLRCDPISSHATLYWYQQALGQGPEFLTYFNYEAQPDKSGLPSDRFSAERPEGSISTLTIQRTEQRDSAMYRCASSAVDRGQEQFFGPGTRLTVL.

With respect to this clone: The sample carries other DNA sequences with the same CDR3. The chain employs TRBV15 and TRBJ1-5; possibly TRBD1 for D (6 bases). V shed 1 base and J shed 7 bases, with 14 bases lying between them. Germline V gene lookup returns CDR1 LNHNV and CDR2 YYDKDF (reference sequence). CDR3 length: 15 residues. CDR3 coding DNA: TGTGCCACCAGCAGAGCAGGGGCAGGAGGGCAGCCCCAGCATTTT. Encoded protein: CATSRAGAGGQPQHF.

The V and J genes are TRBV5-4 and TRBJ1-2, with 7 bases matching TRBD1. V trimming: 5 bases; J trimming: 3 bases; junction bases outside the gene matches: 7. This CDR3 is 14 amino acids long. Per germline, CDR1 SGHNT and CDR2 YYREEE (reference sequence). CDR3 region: CASSYGTEYYGYTF. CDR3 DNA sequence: TGTGCCAGCAGTTATGGGACAGAATACTATGGCTACACCTTC.